Reported below is one T cell receptor (beta chain). Only in-frame clones appear in the TCRdb table, and some are missing; sequencing was by immunoSEQ multiplex PCR. The sample shows around 58,000 clones, over 80% of them seen only once. This entry is derived from a study of blood T cell repertoires in COVID-19. Across the whole study: In each case, the material was cDNA or gDNA derived from T cells, B-cell-depleted T cells, or PBMCs.

The germline V gene has CDR1 LNHNV and CDR2 YYDKDF (reference sequence). Trimming removed 4 bases from V and 5 bases from J; junction bases left unmatched: 10. This CDR3 region has 15 residues. The rearrangement uses TRBV15 and TRBJ1-2; 7 bases map to TRBD1. The clonotype originates from a woman aged 55-75 years with active or convalescent COVID-19. Sequencing was carried out using peripheral blood. CDR3 sequence reads: CATSKRTGPSYGYTF. CDR3 DNA sequence: TGTGCCACCAGCAAACGGACAGGCCCATCGTATGGCTACACCTTC.